This T cell receptor (beta chain) was recorded in a study of human T cells and chemical hapten exposure. This clonotype was seen more than once but under ten times. Its target is not known. The time point denotes: pre-sensitization, week 0. Treatment indicated: therapeutic diphenylcyclopropenone sensitization with weekly scalp DPC. Findings and caveats of the study: There were significantly more large CDR3 similarity clusters among expanded TCRs than among controls.

The germline CDR1 and CDR2 sequences are MNHEY and SVGAGI. The CDR3 is made up of 14 amino acids. J was trimmed by 4 bases and V by 5 bases; bases with no gene match: 3. Using its own MiXCR run on the RACE reads, TCRdb lists one record per CDR3 protein. Here the sample spans roughly 380,000 distinct CDR3 sequences, roughly 5.3% being singletons. This specimen was whole blood, taken in connection with sensitization to the hapten diphenylcyclopropenone (DPC). This clonotype was sampled from a woman aged 45-65 years with alopecia areata. Some clones in this sample may be carry-over from other donors' samples. J is TRBJ2-3 and V is TRBV6-5, with 10 bases identical to TRBD1. DNA of the CDR3: TGTGCCAGCAGTCCCGGGACAGGGGCAGATACGCAGTATTTT. Translation gives CASSPGTGADTQYF.